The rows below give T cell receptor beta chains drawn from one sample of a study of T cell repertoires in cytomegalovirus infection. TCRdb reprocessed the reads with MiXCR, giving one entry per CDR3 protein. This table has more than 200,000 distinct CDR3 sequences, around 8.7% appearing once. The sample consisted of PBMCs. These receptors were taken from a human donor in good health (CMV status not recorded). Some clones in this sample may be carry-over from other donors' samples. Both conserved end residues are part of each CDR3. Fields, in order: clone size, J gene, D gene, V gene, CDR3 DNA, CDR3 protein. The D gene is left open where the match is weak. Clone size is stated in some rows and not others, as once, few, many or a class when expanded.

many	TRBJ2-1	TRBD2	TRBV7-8	TGTGCCAGCAGCTTAGATGTAGCCCGGACTAGCGGCCACAATGAGCAGTTCTTC	CASSLDVARTSGHNEQFF
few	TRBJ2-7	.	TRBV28	TGTGCCAGCAGTTTAGGTGGGAGCCGGAACTACGAGCAGTACTTC	CASSLGGSRNYEQYF
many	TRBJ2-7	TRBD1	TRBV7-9	TGTGCCAGCAGCAAGGGACAGAGCGGATACGAGCAGTACTTC	CASSKGQSGYEQYF
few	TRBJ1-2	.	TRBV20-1	TGCAGTGCTAGAGCTCCAGACAAGGCGACCCGCTATGGCTACACCTTC	CSARAPDKATRYGYTF
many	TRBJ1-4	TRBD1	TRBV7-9	TGTGCCAGCAGCATCGCCGGGACAGGGAATGAAAAACTGTTTTTT	CASSIAGTGNEKLFF
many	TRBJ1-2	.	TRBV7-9	TGTGCCAGCAGCTTCTTTGACAGGCCTAACTATGGCTACACCTTC	CASSFFDRPNYGYTF
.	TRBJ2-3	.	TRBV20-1	TGCAGTGCCCCTATAGAGGGGGGGCCGGGTACGCAGTATTTT	CSAPIEGGPGTQYF
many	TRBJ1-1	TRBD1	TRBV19	TGTGCCAGTAGTGACAGGGGGCTGTCGGACACTGAAGCTTTCTTT	CASSDRGLSDTEAFF
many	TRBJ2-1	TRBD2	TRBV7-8	TGTGCCAGCAGCTTCCGCTCGGGACTAGCTCTCAATGAGCAGTTCTTC	CASSFRSGLALNEQFF
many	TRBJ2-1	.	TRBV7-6	TGTGCCAGCAGCCCCCAGGTCACCCCTTCGTTCGAGCAGTTCTTC	CASSPQVTPSFEQFF
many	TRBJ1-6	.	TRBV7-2	TGTGCCAGCAGCTTAGTAGGGGCCCCTTATAATTCACCCCTCCACTTT	CASSLVGAPYNSPLHF
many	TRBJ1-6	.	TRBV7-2	TGTGCCAGCAGCTTTAGGAGGCAAAGTAATTCACCCCTCCACTTT	CASSFRRQSNSPLHF
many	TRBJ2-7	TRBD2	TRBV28	TGTGCCAGCAGAAGCGGGGGGGTTAAGGTCGAGCAGTACTTC	CASRSGGVKVEQYF
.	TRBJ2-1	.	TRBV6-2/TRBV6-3	TGTGCCAGCAGCCGCCGAAAGTACAATGAGCGGTCCTTC	CASSRRKYNERSF
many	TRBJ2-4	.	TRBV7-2	TGTGCCAGCAGCTTAGGGGGGGCCAAAAACATTCAGTACTTC	CASSLGGAKNIQYF
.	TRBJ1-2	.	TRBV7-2	TGTGCCAGCAGCCCCGGGTGGGCGGCCGAGGGCTACACCTTC	CASSPGWAAEGYTF
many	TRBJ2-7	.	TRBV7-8	TGTGCCAGCAGCTTCTGGTCCGCAGAGACAGAGCAGTACTTC	CASSFWSAETEQYF
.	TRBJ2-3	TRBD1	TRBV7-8	TGTGCCAGCAGCTTAGTGCTCAAAGCGGGACAGGGGAGTATAGATACGCAGTATTTT	CASSLVLKAGQGSIDTQYF
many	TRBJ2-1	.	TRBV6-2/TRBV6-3	TGTGCCAGCAGGGGGTACAATGAGCAGTTCTTC	CASRGYNEQFF
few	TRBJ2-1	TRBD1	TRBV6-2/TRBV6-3	TGTGCCAGCAGTACCGGGACAGGGGTCATTAAACCTAATGAGCAGTTCTTC	CASSTGTGVIKPNEQFF
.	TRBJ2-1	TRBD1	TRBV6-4	TGTGCCAGCAGTCGAGGGGGGACAGGGTCCTACAATGAGCAGTTCTTC	CASSRGGTGSYNEQFF
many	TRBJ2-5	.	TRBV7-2	TGTGCCAGCAGCTTAGCGCCCAGGGCTGAGACCCAGTACTTC	CASSLAPRAETQYF
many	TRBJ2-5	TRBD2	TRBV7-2	TGTGCCAGCAGCGACATCCGGTTTAGCGGGGAGACCCAGTACTTC	CASSDIRFSGETQYF
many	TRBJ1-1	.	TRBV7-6	TGTGCCAGCAGCTTTGGCAGTACTGAAGCTTTCTTT	CASSFGSTEAFF
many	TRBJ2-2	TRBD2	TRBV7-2	TGTGCCAGCAGCACCACCGGGACTAGTCACACCGGGGAGCTGTTTTTT	CASSTTGTSHTGELFF
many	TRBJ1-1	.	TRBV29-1	TGCAGCGGGGAAAAGACAGGATCGGCTTTCTTT	CSGEKTGSAFF
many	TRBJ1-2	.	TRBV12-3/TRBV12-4	TGTGCCAGCACCCCCTGGGGGGGCAAAGACTATGGCTACACCTTC	CASTPWGGKDYGYTF
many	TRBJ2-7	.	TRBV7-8	TGTGCCAGCAGCTTGAGTAATGGGAACTACGAGCAGTACTTC	CASSLSNGNYEQYF
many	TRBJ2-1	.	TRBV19	TGTGCCAGTAGTATAGGGACTTACAATGAGCAGTTCTTC	CASSIGTYNEQFF
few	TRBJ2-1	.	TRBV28	TGTGCCAGCAGCCCCGCTGGCGGGGCCTTCTACAATGAGCAGTTCTTC	CASSPAGGAFYNEQFF
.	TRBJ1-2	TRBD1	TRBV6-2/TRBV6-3	TGTGCCAGCACCAACGGGGACAGAAGTGGCTACACCTTC	CASTNGDRSGYTF
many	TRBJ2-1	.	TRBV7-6	TGTGCCAGCAGCTTAGCGGTCTACAATGAGCAGTTCTTC	CASSLAVYNEQFF
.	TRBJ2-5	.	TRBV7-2	TGTGCCAGCAGCTTAGGAGCCGGGGGCGCACGTAAAGAGACCCAGTACTTC	CASSLGAGGARKETQYF
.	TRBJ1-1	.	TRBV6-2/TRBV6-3	TGTGCCAGCAGCTTTTTTGACAGGCCGAACACTGAAGCTTTCTTT	CASSFFDRPNTEAFF
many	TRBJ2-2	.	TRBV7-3	TGTGCCAGCAGCCCCGGGACTGGGAGGCTGTTTTTT	CASSPGTGRLFF
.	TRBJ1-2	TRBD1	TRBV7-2	TGTGCCAGCAGACCTACGAGGACAGGGGCGAACTATGGCTACACCTTC	CASRPTRTGANYGYTF
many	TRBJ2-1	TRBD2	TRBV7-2	TGTGCCAGCAGCTTACAAGTCCAGCGGGAGGGCCATGAGCAGTTCTTC	CASSLQVQREGHEQFF
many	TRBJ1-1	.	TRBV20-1	TGCAGTGCTAGGGATCTTCCGCGGACTGAAGCTTTCTTT	CSARDLPRTEAFF
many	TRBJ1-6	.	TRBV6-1	TGTGCCAGCAGTGAGGAAGTTGGGACAAGCAATTCACCCCTCCACTTT	CASSEEVGTSNSPLHF
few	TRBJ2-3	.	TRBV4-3	TGCGCCAGCAGCCAAGAAGGATCAGATACGCAGTATTTT	CASSQEGSDTQYF
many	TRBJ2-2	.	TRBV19	TGTGCCAGTAGGCAAAGGCCCGGAGGGGGACAGAACACCGGGGAGCTGTTTTTT	CASRQRPGGGQNTGELFF
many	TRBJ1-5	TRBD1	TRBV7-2	TGTGCCAGCAGCTTGGGTCCAACAGGGGGCGGAAATCAGCCCCAGCATTTT	CASSLGPTGGGNQPQHF
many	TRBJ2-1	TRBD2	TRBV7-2	TGTGCCAGCAGCTTAGGTAGCGGGCCCTCCTACAATGAGCAGTTCTTC	CASSLGSGPSYNEQFF
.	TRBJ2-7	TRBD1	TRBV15	TGTGCCACCAGCAGAGATAGTAAGGGGGCGGCCTCTGGCTACGAGCAGTACTTC	CATSRDSKGAASGYEQYF
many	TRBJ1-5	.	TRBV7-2	TGTGCCAGCAGCTTAGTAGGAGACAGGCTAATCAGCAATCAGCCCCAGCATTTT	CASSLVGDRLISNQPQHF
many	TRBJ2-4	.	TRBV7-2	TGTGCCAGCAGCTTAGGTGGAAACGCGGGGAGTATAGCCAAAAACATTCAGTACTTC	CASSLGGNAGSIAKNIQYF
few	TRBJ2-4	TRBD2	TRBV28	TGTGCCAGCAGTAAATGGGGGGGTCGCGGGAACATTCAGTACTTC	CASSKWGGRGNIQYF
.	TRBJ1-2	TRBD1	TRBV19	TGTGCCAGTAGTGACCGGGGCCAGGGGGTTAAAGGATATGGCTACACCTTC	CASSDRGQGVKGYGYTF
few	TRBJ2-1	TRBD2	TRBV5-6	TGTGCCAGCAGCCCACCGAGGGGACTAGCCGCCTACAATGAGCAGTTCTTC	CASSPPRGLAAYNEQFF
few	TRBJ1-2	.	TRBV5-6	TGTGCCAGCAGCTTAACCGATAAGGGGCTTGGCTACACCTTC	CASSLTDKGLGYTF
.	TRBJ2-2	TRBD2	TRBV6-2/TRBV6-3	TGTGCCAGCAGTTACGCCTTAACTAGCGGGAGGGACACCGGGGAGCTGTTTTTT	CASSYALTSGRDTGELFF
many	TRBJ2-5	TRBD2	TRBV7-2	TGTGCCAGCAGCTTAGTAGCGGGGGGGGGGAAAGAGACCCAGTACTTC	CASSLVAGGGKETQYF
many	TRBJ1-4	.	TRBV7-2	TGTGCCAGCAGCTTAGCGCGGGGAGGGACTAGGACGGGAGAAAAACTGTTTTTT	CASSLARGGTRTGEKLFF